One and the same sample provided the 12 T cell receptor beta chains below, sequenced in a study of cytomegalovirus exposure and HLA in healthy donors. Researchers ran the PCR with 60 Vbeta and 13 Jbeta primers. Generated by immunoSEQ multiplex PCR, the TCRdb table keeps only in-frame clones and is missing some. Counted here are 110,000 to 150,000 clones, around 82% occurring once; the ten biggest clones make up 2.5% to 3%. Material for sequencing was PBMCs. The receptors were gathered from a female donor in good health and CMV-seronegative.

The chain is built from TRBV5-4 and TRBJ1-2; TRBD1 matches at 7 bases. Trimming cost V 3 bases and J 5 bases; bases outside gene matches: 4. CDR3 length equals 13 residues. Germline V gives CDR1 SGHNT, CDR2 YYREEE (reference sequence). CDR3 region: CASSSDRIYGYTF. CDR3 nucleotide sequence: TGTGCCAGCAGCTCGGACAGGATATATGGCTACACCTTC.

This clone was counted a single time. The rearrangement uses TRBV28 and TRBJ2-5; 12 bases fit TRBD2. Gene TRBJ2-7 matches the end of the DNA better, so the J call may be wrong. Germline CDR1 reads MDHEN; CDR2 reads SYDVKM. The CDR3 has 14 residues. In nucleotides, the CDR3 is TGTGCCAGCTTTACTAGCGGGGGGTCCTACGAGCAGTACTTC. This gives the protein CASFTSGGSYEQYF.

The chain carries TRBV5-1 and TRBJ2-1; D is ambiguous. Trimming took off 0 bases at V and 7 bases at J, with 14 bases between the two ends. This CDR3 has 15 residues. CDR1 SGHRS and CDR2 YFSETQ come from the germline V gene. This chain's CDR3 is CASSLVTMVRNEQFF. For the CDR3, the DNA is TGCGCCAGCAGCTTGGTAACTATGGTTAGGAATGAGCAGTTCTTC.

This chain connects TRBV5-4 to TRBJ2-5, with 8 bases that match TRBD2. The CDR3 has 15 amino acids. The V gene end was trimmed by 3 bases and the J gene end by 2 bases; junction bases not matched to a gene: 6. The germline V gene encodes CDR1 SGHNT and CDR2 YYREEE (reference sequence). CDR3 protein: CASSSPGGRQETQYF. The DNA of the CDR3 is TGTGCCAGCAGCTCACCCGGCGGGAGGCAAGAGACCCAGTACTTC. The variable domain in full, with the rest retrieved from reference TRBV5-4 and TRBJ2-5, is ETGVTQSPTHLIKTRGQQVTLRCSSQSGHNTVSWYQQALGQGPQFIFQYYREEENGRGNFPPRFSGLQFPNYSSELNVNALELDDSALYLCASSSPGGRQETQYFGPGTRLLVL.

In nucleotides, the CDR3 is TGTGCCAGCAGCTTAGAGAGGGGACTAGCGGGGAATACCTACGAGCAGTACTTC. Protein: CASSLERGLAGNTYEQYF. The V and J genes are TRBV7-2 and TRBJ2-7, with 13 bases identical to TRBD2. Losses at the gene ends were 1 base for V and 2 bases for J; bases not matched to a gene: 8. Germline lookup yields CDR1 SGHTA and CDR2 FQGNSA. The CDR3 contains 18 residues.

The chain employs TRBV5-5 and TRBJ2-7; 9 bases map to TRBD1. The CDR3 has 14 residues. Losses at the gene ends were 1 base for V and 5 bases for J; bases not matched to a gene: 4. Germline V gene sequence: CDR1 SGHKS, CDR2 YYEKEE (reference sequence). The CDR3 sequence: CASSLRDRVDEQYF. The DNA of the CDR3 is TGTGCCAGCAGCTTGCGGGACAGGGTCGACGAGCAGTACTTC.

There are a few counts of this clone. The V and J genes are TRBV7-2 and TRBJ1-6; 9 bases match TRBD1. CDR3 size: 13 residues. The germline V gene has CDR1 SGHTA and CDR2 FQGNSA. The V segment lost 5 bases and the J segment 10 bases; nucleotides outside the gene matches: 3. The CDR3 protein is CASSRDRASPLHF. The CDR3 bases are TGTGCCAGCAGCCGGGACAGGGCGTCACCCCTCCACTTT.

The CDR3 region has the DNA TGTGCCAGCAGCGTCTCAGGGCAGGGGACTAATTCACCCCTCCACTTT. Translation: CASSVSGQGTNSPLHF. This chain joins TRBV9 and TRBJ1-6; maybe TRBD1 (6 bases). V lost 2 bases, J lost 6 bases, and 15 bases lay in between. CDR1 SGDLS and CDR2 YYNGEE come from the germline V gene. The CDR3 extends over 16 amino acids.

The chain joins TRBV5-1 to TRBJ1-1, with D maybe TRBD1 (6 bases). Germline assignment: CDR1 SGHRS and CDR2 YFSETQ. V lost 1 base and J 4 bases, leaving 20 bases between the germline ends. The CDR3 is 17 amino acids. The CDR3 loop reads CASSLIGGRFGLTEAFF. The CDR3 bases are TGCGCCAGCAGCTTGATCGGGGGGCGATTTGGGCTCACTGAAGCTTTCTTT. The full variable domain, completed using reference TRBV5-1 and TRBJ1-1, is KAGVTQTPRYLIKTRGQQVTLSCSPISGHRSVSWYQQTPGQGLQFLFEYFSETQRNKGNFPGRFSGRQFSNSRSEMNVSTLELGDSALYLCASSLIGGRFGLTEAFFGQGTRLTVV.

This clone was seen only once. The chain couples TRBV9 to TRBJ2-5, with 8 bases that match TRBD2. The CDR3 is made up of 15 amino acids. J was trimmed by 3 bases and V by 4 bases; bases with no gene match: 8. The V gene's germline CDR1 is SGDLS and CDR2 YYNGEE. CDR3 coding DNA: TGTGCCAGCAGCTTCTCGACTAGCGCGAAAGAGACCCAGTACTTC. This translates into CASSFSTSAKETQYF.

The chain carries TRBV18 and TRBJ2-1; D might be TRBD2 (6 bases). The CDR3 is 17 residues long. With 5 bases removed from V and 0 bases from J, the gap between germline ends came to 17 bases. CDR1 is KGHSH, CDR2 LQKENI, per germline. CDR3 sequence (DNA): TGTGCCAGCTCATTCGCCCAGCGGGTGAGCTCCTACAATGAGCAGTTCTTC. It translates to CASSFAQRVSSYNEQFF. Full variable domain (outside the CDR3, taken from reference TRBV18 and TRBJ2-1): NAGVMQNPRHLVRRRGQEARLRCSPMKGHSHVYWYRQLPEEGLKFMVYLQKENIIDESGMPKERFSAEFPKEGPSILRIQQVVRGDSAAYFCASSFAQRVSSYNEQFFGPGTRLTVL.

This clone appeared a few times. The chain recombines TRBV25-1 with TRBJ2-3, with D perhaps matching TRBD2 (6 bases). Germline V gives CDR1 MGHDK, CDR2 SYGVNS. The CDR3 contains 17 residues. V was clipped by 5 bases and J by 1 base, with 19 bases between them. CDR3 in DNA: TGTGCCAGCAGTCCCTTAGGGACTCCGAGGGGCACAGATACGCAGTATTTT. Its protein product is CASSPLGTPRGTDTQYF.